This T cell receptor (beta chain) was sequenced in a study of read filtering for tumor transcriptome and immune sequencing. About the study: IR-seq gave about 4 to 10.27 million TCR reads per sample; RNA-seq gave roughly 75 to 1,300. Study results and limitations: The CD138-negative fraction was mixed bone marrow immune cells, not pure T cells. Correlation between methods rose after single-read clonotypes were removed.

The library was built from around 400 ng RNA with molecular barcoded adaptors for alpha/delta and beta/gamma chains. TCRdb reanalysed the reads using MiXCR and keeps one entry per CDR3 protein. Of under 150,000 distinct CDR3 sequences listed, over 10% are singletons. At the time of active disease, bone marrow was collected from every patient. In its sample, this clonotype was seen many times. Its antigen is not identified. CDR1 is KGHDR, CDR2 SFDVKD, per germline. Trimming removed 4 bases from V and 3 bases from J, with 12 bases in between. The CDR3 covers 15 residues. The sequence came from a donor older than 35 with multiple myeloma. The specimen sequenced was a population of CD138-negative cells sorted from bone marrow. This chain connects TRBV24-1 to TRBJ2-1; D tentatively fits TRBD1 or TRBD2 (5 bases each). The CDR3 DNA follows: TGTGCCACCAGTGACCCGGGACCGAACTACAATGAGCAGTTCTTC. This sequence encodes CATSDPGPNYNEQFF.